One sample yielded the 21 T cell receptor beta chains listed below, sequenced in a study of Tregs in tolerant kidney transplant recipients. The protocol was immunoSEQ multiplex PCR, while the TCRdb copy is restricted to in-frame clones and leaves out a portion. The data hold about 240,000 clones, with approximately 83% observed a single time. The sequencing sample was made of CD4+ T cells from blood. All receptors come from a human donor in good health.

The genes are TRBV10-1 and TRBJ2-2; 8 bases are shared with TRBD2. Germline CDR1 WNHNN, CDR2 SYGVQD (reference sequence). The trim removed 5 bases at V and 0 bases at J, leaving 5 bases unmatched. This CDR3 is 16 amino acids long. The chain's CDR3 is CASSRAGVTNTGELFF. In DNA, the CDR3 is TGCGCCAGCAGTAGAGCGGGGGTTACGAACACCGGGGAGCTGTTTTTT.

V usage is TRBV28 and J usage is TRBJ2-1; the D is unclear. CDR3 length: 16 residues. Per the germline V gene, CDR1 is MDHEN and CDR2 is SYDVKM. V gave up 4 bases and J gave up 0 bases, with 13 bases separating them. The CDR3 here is CASSSLHGTSYNEQFF. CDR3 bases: TGTGCCAGCAGTTCCCTACATGGCACCTCCTACAATGAGCAGTTCTTC.

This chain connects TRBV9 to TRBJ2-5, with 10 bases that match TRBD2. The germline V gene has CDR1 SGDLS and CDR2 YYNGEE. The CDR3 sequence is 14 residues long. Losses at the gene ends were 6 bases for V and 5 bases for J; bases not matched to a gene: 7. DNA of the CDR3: TGTGCCAGCAACGAAGCGGGAGGGCTGGAGACCCAGTACTTC. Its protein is CASNEAGGLETQYF.

DNA of the CDR3: TGTGCCACCAGCAGAGGCCTGGACGAGCAGTACTTC. Residues: CATSRGLDEQYF. The chain is built from TRBV15 and TRBJ2-7; D is uncertain. The CDR3 has 12 residues. Germline CDR1 reads LNHNV; CDR2 reads YYDKDF (reference sequence). Trimming stripped 1 base from V and 5 bases from J, with 6 bases between.

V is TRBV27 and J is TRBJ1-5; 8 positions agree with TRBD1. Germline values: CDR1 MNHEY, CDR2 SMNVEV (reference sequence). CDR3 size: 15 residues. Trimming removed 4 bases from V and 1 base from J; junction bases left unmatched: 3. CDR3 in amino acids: CASSSDRVSNQPQHF. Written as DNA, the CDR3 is TGTGCCAGCAGTTCGGACAGGGTAAGCAATCAGCCCCAGCATTTT.

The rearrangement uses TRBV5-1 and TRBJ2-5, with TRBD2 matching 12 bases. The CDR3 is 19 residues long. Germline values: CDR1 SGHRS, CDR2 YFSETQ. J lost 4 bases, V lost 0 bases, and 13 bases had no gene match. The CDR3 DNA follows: TGCGCCAGCAGCTTGGGGCTAGCGGGGGGGAGCCCTACGGGAGAGACCCAGTACTTC. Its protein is CASSLGLAGGSPTGETQYF.

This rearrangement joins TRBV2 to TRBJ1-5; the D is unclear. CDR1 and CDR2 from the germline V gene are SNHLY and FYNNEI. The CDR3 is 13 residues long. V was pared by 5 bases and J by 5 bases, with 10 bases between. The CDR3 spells CASSTDRYQPQHF. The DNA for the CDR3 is TGTGCCAGCAGTACGGACCGGTATCAGCCCCAGCATTTT.

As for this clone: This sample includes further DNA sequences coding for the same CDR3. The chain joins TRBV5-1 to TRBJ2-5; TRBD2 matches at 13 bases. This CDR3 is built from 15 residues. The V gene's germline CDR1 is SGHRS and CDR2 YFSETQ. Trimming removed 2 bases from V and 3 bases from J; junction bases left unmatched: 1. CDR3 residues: CASSLGLAGEETQYF. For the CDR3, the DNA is TGCGCCAGCAGCTTAGGACTAGCGGGAGAAGAGACCCAGTACTTC.

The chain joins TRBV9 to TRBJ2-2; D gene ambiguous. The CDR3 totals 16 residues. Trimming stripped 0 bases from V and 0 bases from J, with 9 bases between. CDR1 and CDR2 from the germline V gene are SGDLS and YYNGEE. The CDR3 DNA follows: TGTGCCAGCAGCGTAGACAGCTATACGAACACCGGGGAGCTGTTTTTT. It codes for CASSVDSYTNTGELFF.

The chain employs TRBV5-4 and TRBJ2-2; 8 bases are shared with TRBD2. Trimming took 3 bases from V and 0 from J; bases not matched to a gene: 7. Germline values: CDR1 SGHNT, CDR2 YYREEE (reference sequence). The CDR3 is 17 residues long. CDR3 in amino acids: CASSSDTSGPNTGELFF. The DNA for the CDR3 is TGTGCCAGCAGCTCTGACACTAGCGGACCGAACACCGGGGAGCTGTTTTTT.

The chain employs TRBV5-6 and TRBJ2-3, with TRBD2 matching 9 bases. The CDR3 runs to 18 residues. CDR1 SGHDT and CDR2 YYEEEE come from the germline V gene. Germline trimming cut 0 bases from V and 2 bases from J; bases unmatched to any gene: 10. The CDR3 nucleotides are TGTGCCAGCAGCTTGGGCCTAGCGGGACCCTCCCTCACAGATACGCAGTATTTT. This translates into CASSLGLAGPSLTDTQYF.

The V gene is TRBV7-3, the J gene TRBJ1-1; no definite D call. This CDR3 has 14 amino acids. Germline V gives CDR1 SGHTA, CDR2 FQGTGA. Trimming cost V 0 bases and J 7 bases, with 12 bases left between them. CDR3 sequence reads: CASSLTPGLVEAFF. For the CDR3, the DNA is TGTGCCAGCAGCTTAACGCCAGGACTGGTTGAAGCTTTCTTT.

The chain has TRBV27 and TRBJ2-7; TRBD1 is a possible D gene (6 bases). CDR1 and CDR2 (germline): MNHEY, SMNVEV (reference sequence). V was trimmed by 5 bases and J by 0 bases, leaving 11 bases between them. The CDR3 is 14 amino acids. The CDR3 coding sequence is TGTGCCAGCAGTCCTCGGGACACCTCCTACGAGCAGTACTTC. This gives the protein CASSPRDTSYEQYF.

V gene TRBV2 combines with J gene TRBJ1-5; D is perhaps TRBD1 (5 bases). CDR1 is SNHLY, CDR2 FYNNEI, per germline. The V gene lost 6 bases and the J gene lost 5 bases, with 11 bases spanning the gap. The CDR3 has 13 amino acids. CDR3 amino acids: CASSLDSHQPQHF. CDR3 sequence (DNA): TGTGCCAGCAGCCTAGACAGCCATCAGCCCCAGCATTTT.

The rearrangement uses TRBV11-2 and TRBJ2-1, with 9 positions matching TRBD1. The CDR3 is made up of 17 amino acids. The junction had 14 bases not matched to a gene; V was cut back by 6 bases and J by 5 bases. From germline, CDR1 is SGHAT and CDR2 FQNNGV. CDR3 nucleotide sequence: TGTGCCAGCAGGGACGGGACAGGGAAAAGGGCTCACAATGAGCAGTTCTTC. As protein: CASRDGTGKRAHNEQFF.

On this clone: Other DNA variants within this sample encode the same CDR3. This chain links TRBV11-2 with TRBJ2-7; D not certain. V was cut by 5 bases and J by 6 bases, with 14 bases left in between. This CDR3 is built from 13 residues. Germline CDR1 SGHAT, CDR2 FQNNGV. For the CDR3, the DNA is TGTGCCAGCAGCCCCAATCAATTGGGCGAGCAGTACTTC. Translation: CASSPNQLGEQYF.

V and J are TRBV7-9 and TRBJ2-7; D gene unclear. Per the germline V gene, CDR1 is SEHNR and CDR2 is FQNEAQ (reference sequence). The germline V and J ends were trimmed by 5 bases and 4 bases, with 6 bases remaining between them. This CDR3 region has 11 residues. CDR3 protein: CASSQLYEQYF. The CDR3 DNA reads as TGTGCCAGCAGCCAACTTTACGAGCAGTACTTC.

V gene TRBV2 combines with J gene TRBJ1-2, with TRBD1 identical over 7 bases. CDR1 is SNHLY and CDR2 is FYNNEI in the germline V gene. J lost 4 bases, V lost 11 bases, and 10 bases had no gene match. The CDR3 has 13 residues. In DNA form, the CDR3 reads TGTGCCGGAGGGGGACAGAGGGTCTATGGCTACACCTTC. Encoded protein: CAGGGQRVYGYTF.

CDR3 residues: CASSLQESTDTQYF. The CDR3, as DNA: TGTGCCAGCAGCTTGCAGGAATCCACAGATACGCAGTATTTT. This chain links TRBV5-5 with TRBJ2-3; no clear D gene. V dropped 1 base and J dropped 2 bases, with 8 bases sitting between them. The CDR3 has 14 amino acids. CDR1 SGHKS and CDR2 YYEKEE come from the germline V gene (reference sequence).

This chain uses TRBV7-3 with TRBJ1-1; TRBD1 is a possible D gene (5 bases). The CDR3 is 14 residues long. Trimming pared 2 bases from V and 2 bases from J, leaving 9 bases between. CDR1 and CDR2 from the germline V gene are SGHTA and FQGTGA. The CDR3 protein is CASSLGGGNTEAFF. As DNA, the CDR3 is TGTGCCAGCAGCTTAGGGGGAGGAAACACTGAAGCTTTCTTT.

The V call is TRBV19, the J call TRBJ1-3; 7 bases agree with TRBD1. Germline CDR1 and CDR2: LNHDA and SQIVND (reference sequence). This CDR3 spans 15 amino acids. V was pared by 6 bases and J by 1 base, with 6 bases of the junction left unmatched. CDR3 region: CASSSGQTSGNTIYF. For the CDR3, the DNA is TGTGCCAGTAGCTCGGGACAGACTTCTGGAAACACCATATATTTT. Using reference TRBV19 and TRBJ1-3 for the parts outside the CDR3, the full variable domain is DGGITQSPKYLFRKEGQNVTLSCEQNLNHDAMYWYRQDPGQGLRLIYYSQIVNDFQKGDIAEGYSVSREKKESFPLTVTSAQKNPTAFYLCASSSGQTSGNTIYFGEGSWLTVV.